The 18 T cell receptor beta chains listed next were all sequenced from one sample in a study of post-analysis software for immune sequencing data. Broader study findings: Patients showed TRBV5-6, TRBV5-1 and TRBV20-1 among 4 or 5 TRBV segments more frequent than in controls.

TCR beta cDNA libraries included unique molecular identifiers. From the PCR reads, TCRdb called clonotypes with MiXCR, one entry per CDR3 protein. The sample consists of roughly 400,000 distinct CDR3 sequences, about 40% of them appearing once. These receptors have no identified antigens. The sequenced sample consisted of blood. The receptors derive from a girl aged 2-10 years with multiple sclerosis.

The chain employs TRBV20-1 and TRBJ2-1; D is unclear. The germline gives CDR1 DFQATT, CDR2 SNEGSKA (reference sequence). The CDR3 is 14 residues long. Trimming stripped 2 bases from V and 1 base from J, with 9 bases between. The CDR3 loop reads CSARSYSSYNEQFF. Written as DNA, the CDR3 is TGCAGTGCTAGAAGCTATTCTTCCTACAATGAGCAGTTCTTC.

This clonotype came up a few times. The chain is built from TRBV5-4 and TRBJ2-3; TRBD2 might be the D (5 bases). From germline, CDR1 is SGHNT and CDR2 YYREEE (reference sequence). Trimming took 7 bases from V and 2 from J, leaving 11 bases between them. This CDR3 is built from 13 residues. CDR3 loop: CASFGDLTDTQYF. In DNA, the CDR3 is TGTGCCAGCTTCGGGGATCTCACAGATACGCAGTATTTT.

This clonotype has a handful of counts. The CDR3 region has the DNA TGTGCCACCGCCCGGGAGGGACAGGGGCCCCAAGAGACCCAGTACTTC. It is translated as CATAREGQGPQETQYF. This chain connects TRBV5-6 to TRBJ2-5, with 10 positions matching TRBD1. After removal of 9 bases from V and 1 base from J, the junction contained 12 bases not matched to a gene. Germline V CDR1 and CDR2: SGHDT, YYEEEE. This CDR3 is built from 16 residues.

V gene TRBV5-1 combines with J gene TRBJ1-4; D remains unclear. Looked up from germline, CDR1 is SGHRS and CDR2 is YFSETQ. The CDR3 totals 16 residues. The V end was cut by 4 bases, the J end by 5 bases, with 18 bases between. The CDR3 loop reads CASSPADHSRNEKLFF. In DNA form, the CDR3 reads TGCGCCAGCAGCCCCGCGGACCACAGCAGGAATGAAAAACTGTTTTTT.

A few counts support this clonotype. The chain links TRBV12-3 or TRBV12-4 to TRBJ2-1; no clear D. The CDR3 loop spans 10 amino acids. V lost 2 bases and J lost 9, with 2 bases in between. The CDR3 nucleotides are TGTGCCAGCAGTTTAACTGAGCAGTTCTTC. This encodes CASSLTEQFF.

J is TRBJ2-5 and V is TRBV20-1; TRBD2 matches 11 bases. With 5 bases clipped from V and 7 bases from J, the junction kept 12 bases outside the gene matches. Germline V gene sequence: CDR1 DFQATT, CDR2 SNEGSKA (reference sequence). The CDR3 runs to 15 residues. The CDR3 loop is CSASRLAGLSVTQYF. CDR3 nucleotides: TGCAGTGCTTCACGACTAGCGGGGTTAAGTGTGACCCAGTACTTC.

This clonotype was counted only a few times. The chain uses TRBV6-4 and TRBJ2-1, with 8 bases lining up with TRBD1. V shed 5 bases and J 6 bases; nucleotides not matched to a gene: 3. This CDR3 contains 13 residues. Per the germline V gene, CDR1 is MRHNA and CDR2 is SNTAGT. This CDR3 reads CASSRTGSNEQFF. The CDR3 region has the DNA TGTGCCAGCAGTAGGACAGGGTCCAATGAGCAGTTCTTC.

This chain uses TRBV20-1 with TRBJ2-1, with TRBD2 matching 8 bases. CDR1 and CDR2 from the germline V gene are DFQATT and SNEGSKA (reference sequence). Trimming at V came to 5 bases and at J to 0 bases, leaving 6 bases not matched to a gene. The CDR3 consists of 15 residues. The CDR3 bases are TGCAGTGCTGCTACCGGGACTAGCTCCTACAATGAGCAGTTCTTC. This translates into CSAATGTSSYNEQFF.

V is TRBV4-1 and J is TRBJ2-4, with D maybe TRBD1 (6 bases). Trimming stripped 1 base from V and 2 bases from J, with 15 bases between. In germline, CDR1 is MGHRA, CDR2 YSYEKL. CDR3 size: 17 residues. CDR3 protein: CASSQGVSGASKNIQYF. The CDR3, as DNA: TGCGCCAGCAGCCAAGGCGTTTCAGGGGCTTCCAAAAACATTCAGTACTTC.

The CDR3 DNA is TGCAGTGCAGATCCGGGACTAGCGGGACAAGAGACCCAGTACTTC. It specifies CSADPGLAGQETQYF. This chain joins TRBV20-1 and TRBJ2-5; TRBD2 aligns across 13 bases. The CDR3 has 15 amino acids. Per the germline V gene, CDR1 is DFQATT and CDR2 is SNEGSKA (reference sequence). V lost 6 bases, J lost 2 bases, and 6 bases stayed unmatched.

This clonotype has just a few counts. The rearrangement uses TRBV10-3 and TRBJ2-6, with 9 bases that match TRBD1. V was pared by 6 bases and J by 0 bases, with 6 bases of the junction left unmatched. Germline V gene sequence: CDR1 ENHRY, CDR2 SYGVKD. CDR3 size: 17 residues. The CDR3 DNA reads as TGTGCCATCAGATCAGGGACAGGGTTCTCTGGGGCCAACGTCCTGACTTTC. Translating it yields CAIRSGTGFSGANVLTF.

A note on this clonotype: One end of the junction varies from germline; a read error may be responsible. J is TRBJ2-3 and V is TRBV7-8; TRBD2 matches 13 bases. Per the germline V gene, CDR1 is SGHVS and CDR2 is FQNEAQ. This CDR3 region has 21 residues. For the CDR3, the DNA is TGTGCCGGCAGAATCCGGAGACTAGCGGGGGGATTGAGTGGGGACACAGATACGCAGTATTTT. Its protein product is CAGRIRRLAGGLSGDTDTQYF.

This clonotype was recorded only once. The chain carries TRBV3-1 and TRBJ1-6, with TRBD1 matching over 7 bases. J lost 11 bases, V lost 4 bases, and 5 bases had no gene match. This CDR3 comprises 13 residues. CDR1 and CDR2 from the germline V gene are LGHDT and YNNKEL (reference sequence). The CDR3, as DNA: TGTGCCAGCAGCCTAAATCAGGGGGCACCCCTCCACTTT. It is translated as CASSLNQGAPLHF.

The chain recombines TRBV10-3 with TRBJ2-1; 8 positions match TRBD2. The V gene's germline CDR1 is ENHRY and CDR2 SYGVKD. Germline trimming cut 0 bases from V and 7 bases from J; bases unmatched to any gene: 8. This CDR3 region has 16 residues. CDR3 region: CAISESKVAGSNEQFF. The CDR3 DNA follows: TGTGCCATCAGTGAGTCGAAGGTAGCGGGGAGTAATGAGCAGTTCTTC.

This clonotype was seen more than once but under ten times. The V call is TRBV20-1, the J call TRBJ2-4, with TRBD2 matching 11 bases. The V gene end was trimmed by 6 bases and the J gene end by 0 bases; junction bases not matched to a gene: 4. Germline assignment: CDR1 DFQATT and CDR2 SNEGSKA (reference sequence). The CDR3 runs to 15 residues. This chain's CDR3 is CSAYSGGGAKNIQYF. The CDR3 DNA reads TGCAGTGCCTATAGCGGGGGGGGAGCCAAAAACATTCAGTACTTC.

This clonotype has more than one count but fewer than ten. J is TRBJ2-4 and V is TRBV20-1; 8 bases are shared with TRBD1. The germline CDR1 and CDR2 sequences are DFQATT and SNEGSKA (reference sequence). This CDR3 is 21 amino acids long. V shed 5 bases and J 1 base; nucleotides not matched to a gene: 25. The CDR3 reads CSARYRPGTGWVEVAKNIQYF. DNA for the CDR3: TGCAGTGCTCGATACCGGCCGGGGACAGGCTGGGTGGAAGTCGCCAAAAACATTCAGTACTTC.

The gene calls are TRBV19 and TRBJ2-7; 7 bases line up with TRBD1. V gave up 4 bases and J gave up 5 bases; unmatched junction bases: 8. This CDR3 comprises 14 residues. Germline CDR1 reads LNHDA; CDR2 reads SQIVND (reference sequence). The CDR3 is CASSTLQGLHEQYF. CDR3 sequence (DNA): TGTGCCAGTAGTACCTTACAGGGGCTCCACGAGCAGTACTTC.

The V gene is TRBV7-2, the J gene TRBJ2-7; TRBD1 aligns across 7 bases. The germline gives CDR1 SGHTA, CDR2 FQGNSA. The V and J ends lost 4 bases and 5 bases, in that order; junction bases with no gene match: 8. The CDR3 covers 14 residues. CDR3 coding DNA: TGTGCCAGCAGCTCCCAGGACAGGCCTCACGAGCAGTACTTC. This codes for CASSSQDRPHEQYF.